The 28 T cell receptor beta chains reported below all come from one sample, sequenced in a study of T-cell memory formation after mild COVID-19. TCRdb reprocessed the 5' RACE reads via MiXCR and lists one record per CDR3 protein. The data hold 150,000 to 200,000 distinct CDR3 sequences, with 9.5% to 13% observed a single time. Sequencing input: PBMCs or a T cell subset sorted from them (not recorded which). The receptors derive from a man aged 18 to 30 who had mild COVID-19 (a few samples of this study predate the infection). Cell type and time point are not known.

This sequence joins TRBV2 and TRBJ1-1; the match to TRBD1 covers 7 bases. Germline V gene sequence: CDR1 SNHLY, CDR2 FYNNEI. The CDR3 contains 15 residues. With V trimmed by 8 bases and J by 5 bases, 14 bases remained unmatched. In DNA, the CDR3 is TGTGCCAGCCAAACCCGCAACAGGGGAGGGACTGAAGCTTTCTTT. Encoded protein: CASQTRNRGGTEAFF.

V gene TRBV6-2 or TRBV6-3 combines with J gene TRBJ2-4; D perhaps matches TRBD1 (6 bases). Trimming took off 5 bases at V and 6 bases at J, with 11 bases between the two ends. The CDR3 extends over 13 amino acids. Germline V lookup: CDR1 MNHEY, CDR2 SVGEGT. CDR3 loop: CASSPGDTNIQYF. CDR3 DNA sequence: TGTGCCAGCAGTCCAGGGGACACAAACATTCAGTACTTC.

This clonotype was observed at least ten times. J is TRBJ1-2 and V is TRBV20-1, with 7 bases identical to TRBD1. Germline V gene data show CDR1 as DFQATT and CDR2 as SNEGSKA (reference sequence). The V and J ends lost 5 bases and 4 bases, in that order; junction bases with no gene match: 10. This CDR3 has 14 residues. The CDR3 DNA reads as TGCAGTGCTTCAACCGGGACAGTTACCTATGGCTACACCTTC. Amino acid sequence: CSASTGTVTYGYTF.

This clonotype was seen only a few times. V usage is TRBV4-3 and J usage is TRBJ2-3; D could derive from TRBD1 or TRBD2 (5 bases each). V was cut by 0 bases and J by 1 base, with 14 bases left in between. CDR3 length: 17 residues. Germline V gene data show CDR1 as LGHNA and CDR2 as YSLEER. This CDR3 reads CASSQDHWGSGTDTQYF. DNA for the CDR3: TGCGCCAGCAGCCAAGATCACTGGGGGTCCGGCACAGATACGCAGTATTTT.

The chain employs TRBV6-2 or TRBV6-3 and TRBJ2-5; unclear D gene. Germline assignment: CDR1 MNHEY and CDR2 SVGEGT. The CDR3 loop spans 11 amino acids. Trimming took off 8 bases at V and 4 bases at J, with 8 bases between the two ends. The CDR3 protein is CASWHGETQYF. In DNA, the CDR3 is TGTGCCAGCTGGCACGGAGAGACCCAGTACTTC.

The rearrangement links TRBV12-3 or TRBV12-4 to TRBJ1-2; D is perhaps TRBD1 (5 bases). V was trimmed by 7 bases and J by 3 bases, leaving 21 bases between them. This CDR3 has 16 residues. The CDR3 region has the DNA TGTGCCAGCACCCTACTAAGTCGAGGGGCGGACTATGGCTACACCTTC. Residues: CASTLLSRGADYGYTF.

The CDR3: CASSGGPLRVGYTF. The CDR3 DNA reads as TGTGCCAGCAGCGGAGGTCCCCTTCGGGTTGGCTACACCTTC. The chain has TRBV9 and TRBJ1-2; D call uncertain. Looked up from germline, CDR1 is SGDLS and CDR2 is YYNGEE. Deletions cut 3 bases from V and 7 bases from J, with 16 bases between. This CDR3 comprises 14 residues.

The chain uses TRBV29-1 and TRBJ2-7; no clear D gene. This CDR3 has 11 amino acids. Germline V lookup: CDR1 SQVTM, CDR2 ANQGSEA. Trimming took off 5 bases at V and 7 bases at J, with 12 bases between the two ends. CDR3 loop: CSVSNVGEQYV. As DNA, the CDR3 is TGCAGCGTTTCGAATGTGGGGGAGCAGTACGTC.

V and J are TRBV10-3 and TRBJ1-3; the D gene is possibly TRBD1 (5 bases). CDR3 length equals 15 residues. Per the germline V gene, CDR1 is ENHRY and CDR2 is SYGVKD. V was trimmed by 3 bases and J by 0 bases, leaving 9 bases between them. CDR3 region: CAISDWRGSGNTIYF. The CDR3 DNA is TGTGCCATCAGTGACTGGAGGGGCTCTGGAAACACCATATATTTT.

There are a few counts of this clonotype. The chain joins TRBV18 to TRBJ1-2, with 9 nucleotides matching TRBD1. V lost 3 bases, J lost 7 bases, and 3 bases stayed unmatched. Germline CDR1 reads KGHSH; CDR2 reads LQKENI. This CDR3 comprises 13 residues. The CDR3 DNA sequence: TGTGCCAGCTCACCCGGACAGGGGCTTGGCTACACCTTC. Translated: CASSPGQGLGYTF.

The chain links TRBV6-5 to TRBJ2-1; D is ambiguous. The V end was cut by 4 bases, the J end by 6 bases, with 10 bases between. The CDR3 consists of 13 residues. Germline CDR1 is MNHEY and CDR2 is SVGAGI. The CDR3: CASSSGYRNEQFF. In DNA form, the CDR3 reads TGTGCCAGCAGTTCCGGGTATCGCAATGAGCAGTTCTTC.

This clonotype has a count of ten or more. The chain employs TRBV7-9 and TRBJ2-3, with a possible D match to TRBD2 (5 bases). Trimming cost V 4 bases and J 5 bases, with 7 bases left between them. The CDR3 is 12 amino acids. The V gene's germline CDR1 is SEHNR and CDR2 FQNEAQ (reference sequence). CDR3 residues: CASSSTRDTQYF. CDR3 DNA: TGTGCCAGCAGCTCCACTAGAGATACGCAGTATTTT. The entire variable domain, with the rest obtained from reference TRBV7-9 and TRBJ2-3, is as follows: DTGVSQNPRHKITKRGQNVTFRCDPISEHNRLYWYRQTLGQGPEFLTYFQNEAQLEKSRLLSDRFSAERPKGSFSTLEIQRTEQGDSAMYLCASSSTRDTQYFGPGTRLTVL.

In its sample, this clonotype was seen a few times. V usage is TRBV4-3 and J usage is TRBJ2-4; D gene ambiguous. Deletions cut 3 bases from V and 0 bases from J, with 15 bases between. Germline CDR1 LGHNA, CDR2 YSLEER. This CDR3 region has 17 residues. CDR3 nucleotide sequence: TGCGCCAGCAGCCAGCACTTCAGGATACCAGCCAAAAACATTCAGTACTTC. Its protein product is CASSQHFRIPAKNIQYF.

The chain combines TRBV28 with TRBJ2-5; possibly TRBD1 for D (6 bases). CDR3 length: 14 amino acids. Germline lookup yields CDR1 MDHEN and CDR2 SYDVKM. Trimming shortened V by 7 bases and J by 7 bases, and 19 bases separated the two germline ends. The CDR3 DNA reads TGTGCCAGCAACGGAGAGGGACACCTGGCGACCCAGTACTTC. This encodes CASNGEGHLATQYF.

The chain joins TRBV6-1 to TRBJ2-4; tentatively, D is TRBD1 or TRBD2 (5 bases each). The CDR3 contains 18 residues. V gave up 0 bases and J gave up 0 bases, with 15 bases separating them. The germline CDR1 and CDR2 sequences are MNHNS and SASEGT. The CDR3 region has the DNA TGTGCCAGCAGTGAAGCGAGGGCCAGGGAGCTAGCCAAAAACATTCAGTACTTC. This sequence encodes CASSEARARELAKNIQYF.

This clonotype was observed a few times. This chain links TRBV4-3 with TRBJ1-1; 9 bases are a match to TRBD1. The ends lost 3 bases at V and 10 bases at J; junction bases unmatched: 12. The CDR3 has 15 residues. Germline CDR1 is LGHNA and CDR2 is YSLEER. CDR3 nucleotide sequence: TGCGCCAGCAGCCAGGGTCCTGACAGGGGGTATGGAGCTTTCTTT. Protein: CASSQGPDRGYGAFF.

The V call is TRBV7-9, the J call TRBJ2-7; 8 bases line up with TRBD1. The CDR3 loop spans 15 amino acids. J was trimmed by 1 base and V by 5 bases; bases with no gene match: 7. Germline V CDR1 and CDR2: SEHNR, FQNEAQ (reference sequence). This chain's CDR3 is CASSRDRGRSYEQYF. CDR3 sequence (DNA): TGTGCCAGCAGCCGAGACAGGGGTAGATCCTACGAGCAGTACTTC.

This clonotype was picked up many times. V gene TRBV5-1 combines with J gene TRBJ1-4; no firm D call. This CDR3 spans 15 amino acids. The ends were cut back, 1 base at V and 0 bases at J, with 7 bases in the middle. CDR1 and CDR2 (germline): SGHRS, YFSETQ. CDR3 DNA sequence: TGCGCCAGCAGCTTGCTACCCTCAACTAATGAAAAACTGTTTTTT. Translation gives CASSLLPSTNEKLFF.

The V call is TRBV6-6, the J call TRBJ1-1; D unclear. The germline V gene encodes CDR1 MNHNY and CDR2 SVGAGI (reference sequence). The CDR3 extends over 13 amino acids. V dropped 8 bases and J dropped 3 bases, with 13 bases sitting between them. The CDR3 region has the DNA TGTGCCAGCCGGGCCGTAGGGTACACTGAAGCTTTCTTT. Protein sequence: CASRAVGYTEAFF.

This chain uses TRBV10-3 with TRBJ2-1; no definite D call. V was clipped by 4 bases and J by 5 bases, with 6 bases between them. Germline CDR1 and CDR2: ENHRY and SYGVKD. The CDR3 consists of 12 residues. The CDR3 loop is CAISGWDNEQFF. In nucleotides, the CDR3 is TGTGCCATCAGTGGATGGGACAATGAGCAGTTCTTC.

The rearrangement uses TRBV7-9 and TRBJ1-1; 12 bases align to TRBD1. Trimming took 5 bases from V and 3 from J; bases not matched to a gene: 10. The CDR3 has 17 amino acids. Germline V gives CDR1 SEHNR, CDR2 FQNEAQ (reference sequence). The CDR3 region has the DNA TGTGCCAGCAGCAAAGATCCGGGACAGGGGGCGCACACTGAAGCTTTCTTT. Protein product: CASSKDPGQGAHTEAFF.

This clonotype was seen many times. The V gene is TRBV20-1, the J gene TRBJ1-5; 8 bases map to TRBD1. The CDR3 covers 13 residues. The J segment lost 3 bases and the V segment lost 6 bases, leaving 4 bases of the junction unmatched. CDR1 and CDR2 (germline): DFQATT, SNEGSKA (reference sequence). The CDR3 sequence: CSAKTGVNQPQHF. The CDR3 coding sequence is TGCAGTGCAAAGACAGGGGTCAATCAGCCCCAGCATTTT.

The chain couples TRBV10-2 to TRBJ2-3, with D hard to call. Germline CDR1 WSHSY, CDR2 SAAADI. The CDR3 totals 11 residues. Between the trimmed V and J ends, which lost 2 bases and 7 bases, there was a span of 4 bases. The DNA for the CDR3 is TGCGCCAGCAGTGAGGAGAATACGCAGTATTTT. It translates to CASSEENTQYF.

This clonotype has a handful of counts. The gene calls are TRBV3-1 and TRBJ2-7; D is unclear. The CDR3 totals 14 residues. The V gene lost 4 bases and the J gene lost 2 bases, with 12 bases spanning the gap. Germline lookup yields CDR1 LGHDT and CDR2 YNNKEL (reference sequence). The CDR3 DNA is TGTGCCAGCAGCCGCGGTGATCGAGCCTACGAGCAGTACGTC. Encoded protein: CASSRGDRAYEQYV.

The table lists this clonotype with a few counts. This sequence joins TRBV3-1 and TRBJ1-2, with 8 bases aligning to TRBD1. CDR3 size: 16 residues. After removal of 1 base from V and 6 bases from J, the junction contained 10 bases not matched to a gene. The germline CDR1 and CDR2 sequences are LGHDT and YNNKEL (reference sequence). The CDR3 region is CASSQAFDQGADGYTF. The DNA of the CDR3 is TGTGCCAGCAGCCAAGCCTTCGATCAGGGGGCCGATGGCTACACCTTC.

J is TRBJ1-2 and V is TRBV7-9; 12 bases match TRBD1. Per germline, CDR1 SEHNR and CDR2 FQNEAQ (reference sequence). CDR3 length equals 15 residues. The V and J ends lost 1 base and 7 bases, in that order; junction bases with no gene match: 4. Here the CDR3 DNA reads TGTGCCAGCAGCTTAGGGGACAGGGGGCAAGGTGGCTACACCTTC. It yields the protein CASSLGDRGQGGYTF.

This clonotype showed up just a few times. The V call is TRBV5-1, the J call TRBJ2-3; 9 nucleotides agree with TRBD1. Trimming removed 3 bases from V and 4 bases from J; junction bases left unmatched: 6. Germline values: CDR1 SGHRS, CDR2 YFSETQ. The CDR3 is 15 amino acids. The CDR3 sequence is CASSSRQGGPDTQYF. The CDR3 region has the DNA TGCGCCAGCAGCTCGAGACAGGGGGGCCCAGATACGCAGTATTTT. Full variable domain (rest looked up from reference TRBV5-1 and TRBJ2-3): KAGVTQTPRYLIKTRGQQVTLSCSPISGHRSVSWYQQTPGQGLQFLFEYFSETQRNKGNFPGRFSGRQFSNSRSEMNVSTLELGDSALYLCASSSRQGGPDTQYFGPGTRLTVL.

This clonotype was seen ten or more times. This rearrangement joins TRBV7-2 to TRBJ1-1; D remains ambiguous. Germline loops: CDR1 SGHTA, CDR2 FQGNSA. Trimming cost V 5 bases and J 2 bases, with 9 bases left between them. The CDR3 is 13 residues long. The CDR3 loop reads CASSRLYNTEAFF. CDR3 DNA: TGTGCCAGCAGCCGATTATACAACACTGAAGCTTTCTTT.